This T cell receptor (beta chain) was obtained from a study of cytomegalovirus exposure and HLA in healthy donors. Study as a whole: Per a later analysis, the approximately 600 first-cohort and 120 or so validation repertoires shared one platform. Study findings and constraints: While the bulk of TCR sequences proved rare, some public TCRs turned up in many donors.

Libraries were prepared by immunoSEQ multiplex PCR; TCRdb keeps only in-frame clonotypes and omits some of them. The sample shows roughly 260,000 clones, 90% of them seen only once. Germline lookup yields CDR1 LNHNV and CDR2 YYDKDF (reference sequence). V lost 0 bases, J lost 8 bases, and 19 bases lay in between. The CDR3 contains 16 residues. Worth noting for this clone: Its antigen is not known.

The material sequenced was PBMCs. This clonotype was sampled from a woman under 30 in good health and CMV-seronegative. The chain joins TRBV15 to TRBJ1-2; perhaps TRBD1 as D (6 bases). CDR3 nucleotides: TGTGCCACCAGCAGAGATCAGGGGCAGGGTGGTCGGGGCTACACCTTC. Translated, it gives CATSRDQGQGGRGYTF.